Below are 28 T cell receptor beta chains sequenced from a single sample in a study of OX40 agonist ivuxolimab in advanced cancers. Here immunoSEQ multiplex PCR was the method, and the copy in TCRdb shows in-frame clones only, minus some. Here the sample spans tens of thousands of clones, approximately 91% being singletons. Sequenced material: CD4+ or CD8+ T cells sorted from blood, taken in a trial of the OX40 agonist ivuxolimab. All receptors come from an adult with an advanced solid tumor such as melanoma, head and neck, liver or kidney cancer.

This CDR3 is CASSFIPNTGELFF. The DNA of the CDR3 is TGTGCCAGCAGCTTCATACCGAACACCGGGGAGCTGTTTTTT. V and J are TRBV5-4 and TRBJ2-2; D uncertain. CDR1 is SGHNT and CDR2 is YYREEE in the germline V gene (reference sequence). V dropped 2 bases and J dropped 0 bases, with 5 bases sitting between them. This CDR3 has 14 residues.

V usage is TRBV5-1 and J usage is TRBJ1-1; D is uncertain. The germline CDR1 and CDR2 sequences are SGHRS and YFSETQ. This CDR3 spans 14 amino acids. With 0 bases removed from V and 6 bases from J, the gap between germline ends came to 12 bases. The CDR3 region is CASSLDSLAAEAFF. DNA for the CDR3: TGCGCCAGCAGCTTGGACAGTCTTGCGGCTGAAGCTTTCTTT.

The chain combines TRBV18 with TRBJ1-2; D gene uncertain. CDR1 and CDR2 (germline): KGHSH, LQKENI. This CDR3 has 12 amino acids. The V end lost 3 bases, the J end lost 8 bases, and 10 bases lay between the germline ends. The DNA for the CDR3 is TGTGCCAGCTCACCTGATGGAGGGGGCTACACCTTC. This translates into CASSPDGGGYTF.

The CDR3 sequence: CASSRGRLWEGEQFF. Written as DNA, the CDR3 is TGTGCCAGCAGCCGGGGGCGTTTGTGGGAGGGTGAGCAGTTCTTC. The J gene is TRBJ2-1, the V gene TRBV6-4, with a possible D match to TRBD2 (7 bases). V was pared by 6 bases and J by 9 bases, with 21 bases between. Looked up from germline, CDR1 is MRHNA and CDR2 is SNTAGT. The CDR3 totals 15 residues.

V and J are TRBV7-9 and TRBJ1-4; D not resolved. CDR3 length: 16 amino acids. Per germline, CDR1 SEHNR and CDR2 FQNEAQ (reference sequence). Trimming cost V 1 base and J 0 bases, with 9 bases left between them. CDR3: CASSLGAGSTNEKLFF. The CDR3 nucleotides read TGTGCCAGCAGCTTAGGCGCGGGTTCAACTAATGAAAAACTGTTTTTT.

This clone has only a few counts. The CDR3 reads CASIVWGSGTDTQYF. DNA of the CDR3: TGTGCCAGCATCGTTTGGGGGTCAGGGACAGATACGCAGTATTTT. The J gene is TRBJ2-3, the V gene TRBV7-3; D may match TRBD1 or TRBD2 (5 bases each). The CDR3 loop spans 15 amino acids. Per germline, CDR1 SGHTA and CDR2 FQGTGA. With 7 bases removed from V and 3 bases from J, the gap between germline ends came to 17 bases.

This chain links TRBV5-8 with TRBJ1-4; D may be TRBD1 (6 bases). The germline V gene encodes CDR1 SGHTS and CDR2 YDEGEE. The CDR3 totals 14 residues. V lost 6 bases, J lost 5 bases, and 14 bases lay in between. Here the CDR3 DNA reads TGTGCCAGCACCTTCGGGGGGGGCAATGAAAAACTGTTTTTT. Protein: CASTFGGGNEKLFF. The variable domain in full, completed from reference TRBV5-8 and TRBJ1-4, reads EAGVTQSPTHLIKTRGQQATLRCSPISGHTSVYWYQQALGLGLQFLLWYDEGEERNRGNFPPRFSGRQFPNYSSELNVNALELEDSALYLCASTFGGGNEKLFFGSGTQLSVL.

This rearrangement joins TRBV18 to TRBJ2-4; no firm D call. The germline gives CDR1 KGHSH, CDR2 LQKENI. V lost 2 bases, J lost 9 bases, and 14 bases lay in between. This CDR3 spans 14 amino acids. The chain's CDR3 is CASSPGYDSRIQYF. DNA for the CDR3: TGTGCCAGCTCACCAGGGTACGATTCTCGCATTCAGTACTTC.

In DNA, the CDR3 is TGTGCCAGTACGTTGGTAGGGTCCTACGAGCAGTACTTC. Translated: CASTLVGSYEQYF. The genes are TRBV11-1 and TRBJ2-7; D is ambiguous. The V gene's germline CDR1 is SGHAT and CDR2 FQDESV (reference sequence). The CDR3 is 13 amino acids. Deletions cut 9 bases from V and 1 base from J, with 13 bases between.

V usage is TRBV18 and J usage is TRBJ1-3; 7 bases match TRBD1. The CDR3 loop spans 16 amino acids. V shed 5 bases, J shed 1 base, and the junction held 8 bases outside the gene matches. CDR1 KGHSH and CDR2 LQKENI come from the germline V gene. The CDR3 spells CASSSVRQGSGNTIYF. The CDR3, as DNA: TGTGCCAGCTCATCGGTCAGACAGGGATCTGGAAACACCATATATTTT.

The chain combines TRBV19 with TRBJ1-5; D possibly corresponds to TRBD1 (5 bases). Trimming removed 10 bases at V and 0 bases at J, with 16 bases between. The CDR3 consists of 15 residues. Germline values: CDR1 LNHDA, CDR2 SQIVND (reference sequence). CDR3 bases: TGTGCCACACGGGGGGATTTATATAGCAATCAGCCCCAGCATTTT. It encodes CATRGDLYSNQPQHF.

The rearrangement joins TRBV19 to TRBJ2-2, with 15 bases aligning to TRBD2. V was clipped by 3 bases and J by 1 base; unmatched bases: 15. The CDR3 is 22 residues long. The germline CDR1 and CDR2 sequences are LNHDA and SQIVND (reference sequence). Here the CDR3 reads CASSIIVWGLAGGNKNTGELFF. DNA of the CDR3: TGTGCCAGTAGTATTATCGTCTGGGGACTAGCGGGGGGAAACAAGAACACCGGGGAGCTGTTTTTT.

The chain combines TRBV5-1 with TRBJ2-1; 10 positions agree with TRBD2. J lost 9 bases, V lost 7 bases, and 13 bases had no gene match. The germline CDR1 and CDR2 sequences are SGHRS and YFSETQ. This CDR3 spans 15 amino acids. The CDR3: CASREEAGGLSEQFF. The CDR3 coding sequence is TGCGCCAGCCGAGAGGAAGCGGGGGGGCTAAGTGAGCAGTTCTTC.

This clone is a singleton in its sample. The V and J genes are TRBV10-3 and TRBJ2-3, with TRBD1 matching over 8 bases. V lost 7 bases to trimming and J lost 1 base; unmatched junction nucleotides: 1. Germline CDR1 and CDR2: ENHRY and SYGVKD. The CDR3 runs 13 residues. The CDR3 protein is CAIMTGGTDTQYF. The CDR3, as DNA: TGTGCCATCATGACAGGGGGCACAGATACGCAGTATTTT.

The chain carries TRBV19 and TRBJ1-2; D remains unclear. The length of the CDR3 is 14 residues. The V end was cut by 5 bases, the J end by 0 bases, with 10 bases between. From germline, CDR1 is LNHDA and CDR2 SQIVND (reference sequence). The CDR3 loop is CASSREGTNYGYTF. The CDR3, as DNA: TGTGCCAGTAGTCGTGAGGGCACTAACTATGGCTACACCTTC. Looking up the rest from reference TRBV19 and TRBJ1-2 gives the full variable domain: DGGITQSPKYLFRKEGQNVTLSCEQNLNHDAMYWYRQDPGQGLRLIYYSQIVNDFQKGDIAEGYSVSREKKESFPLTVTSAQKNPTAFYLCASSREGTNYGYTFGSGTRLTVV.

The chain couples TRBV19 to TRBJ1-5; no reliable D call. CDR1 is LNHDA and CDR2 is SQIVND in the germline V gene (reference sequence). Trimming removed 5 bases from V and 2 bases from J, with 16 bases in between. The CDR3 has 16 amino acids. The CDR3 here is CASSPELEEGNQPQHF. The CDR3 bases are TGTGCCAGTAGTCCCGAGCTTGAAGAGGGCAATCAGCCCCAGCATTTT.

The chain has TRBV28 and TRBJ1-5; D gene uncertain. The CDR3 has 15 amino acids. V lost 5 bases to trimming and J lost 7 bases, with 18 bases between them. CDR1 is MDHEN and CDR2 is SYDVKM in the germline V gene. The CDR3 loop is CASSRPPGTGQPQHF. CDR3 coding DNA: TGTGCCAGCAGTCGACCCCCGGGCACGGGGCAGCCCCAGCATTTT.

CDR3 nucleotides: TGCGCCAGCAGCTTGGCCGCTGGGACTAGCTCTGGGGCCAACGTCCTGACTTTC. This sequence encodes CASSLAAGTSSGANVLTF. The chain employs TRBV5-1 and TRBJ2-6, with TRBD2 identical over 8 bases. The germline gives CDR1 SGHRS, CDR2 YFSETQ. The CDR3 length is 18 residues. V gave up 0 bases and J gave up 0 bases; unmatched junction bases: 5.

This clone was counted a single time. This chain joins TRBV5-1 and TRBJ2-1, with 8 positions matching TRBD1. The germline V gene has CDR1 SGHRS and CDR2 YFSETQ. The junction had 4 bases not matched to a gene; V was cut back by 0 bases and J by 8 bases. The CDR3 extends over 14 amino acids. CDR3 residues: CASSLAAGGYEQFF. The CDR3 DNA sequence: TGCGCCAGCAGCTTGGCCGCAGGGGGCTATGAGCAGTTCTTC.

The chain recombines TRBV6-5 with TRBJ1-2, with D perhaps TRBD1 (5 bases). This CDR3 is built from 13 residues. Per the germline V gene, CDR1 is MNHEY and CDR2 is SVGAGI. The V end was cut by 10 bases, the J end by 7 bases, with 19 bases between. The CDR3 here is CATRSLERGGYTF. The CDR3 bases are TGTGCCACCAGGTCTTTGGAGAGGGGTGGCTACACCTTC.

The chain uses TRBV19 and TRBJ2-5; D may match TRBD1 or TRBD2 (7 bases each). V was pared by 10 bases and J by 1 base, with 19 bases between. Germline loops: CDR1 LNHDA, CDR2 SQIVND (reference sequence). This CDR3 has 15 residues. The CDR3 is CATSQGGGSQETQYF. In nucleotides, the CDR3 is TGTGCCACCAGTCAGGGGGGGGGATCCCAAGAGACCCAGTACTTC.

This clone was counted a few times. This chain joins TRBV5-4 and TRBJ1-6, with a tentative D call TRBD1 (5 bases). Trimming pared 4 bases from V and 9 bases from J, leaving 17 bases between. The CDR3 has 15 residues. Germline loops: CDR1 SGHNT, CDR2 YYREEE (reference sequence). The CDR3 DNA sequence: TGTGCCAGCAGCGGCCCAAGGACGGGGGGTTCACCCCTCCACTTT. As protein: CASSGPRTGGSPLHF.

The chain combines TRBV29-1 with TRBJ2-3; 7 nucleotides match TRBD1. The CDR3 length is 14 residues. Looked up from germline, CDR1 is SQVTM and CDR2 is ANQGSEA. J was trimmed by 4 bases and V by 0 bases; bases with no gene match: 4. CDR3 in DNA: TGCAGCGTTGAAGATGAGGGGACAGCAGATACGCAGTATTTT. Residues: CSVEDEGTADTQYF.

This clone appeared once. V gene TRBV7-9 combines with J gene TRBJ2-3; possibly TRBD2 for D (6 bases). This CDR3 has 15 residues. Between the trimmed V and J ends, which lost 2 bases and 1 base, there was a span of 10 bases. CDR1 is SEHNR, CDR2 FQNEAQ, per germline (reference sequence). CDR3 region: CASSLTRRGTDTQYF. The CDR3, as DNA: TGTGCCAGCAGCTTAACCAGGAGGGGCACAGATACGCAGTATTTT.

The rearrangement uses TRBV5-6 and TRBJ1-1, with no clear D. Trimming pared 2 bases from V and 2 bases from J, leaving 19 bases between. Looked up from germline, CDR1 is SGHDT and CDR2 is YYEEEE. The CDR3 spans 17 residues. The CDR3 DNA is TGTGCCAGCAGCTTTCGGTCCAGCGTATCCCTAAACACTGAAGCTTTCTTT. The encoded protein is CASSFRSSVSLNTEAFF.

The chain combines TRBV7-9 with TRBJ1-1; D gene unclear. From germline, CDR1 is SEHNR and CDR2 FQNEAQ (reference sequence). Trimming stripped 1 base from V and 3 bases from J, with 3 bases between. CDR3 length equals 12 residues. The CDR3: CASSLDDTEAFF. Written as DNA, the CDR3 is TGTGCCAGCAGCTTAGACGACACTGAAGCTTTCTTT.

The V and J genes are TRBV15 and TRBJ1-2; tentatively, D is TRBD1 (6 bases). The CDR3 is made up of 15 amino acids. The germline gives CDR1 LNHNV, CDR2 YYDKDF (reference sequence). V was clipped by 0 bases and J by 4 bases, with 12 bases between them. The CDR3 region has the DNA TGTGCCACCAGCAGAGATACGGGGGCCAGCTATGGCTACACCTTC. This encodes CATSRDTGASYGYTF.

This chain uses TRBV5-1 with TRBJ2-3, with D uncertain. The CDR3 length is 14 residues. CDR1 and CDR2 (germline): SGHRS, YFSETQ. V was pared by 0 bases and J by 2 bases, with 7 bases between. Here the CDR3 reads CASSLGWVTDTQYF. Written as DNA, the CDR3 is TGCGCCAGCAGCTTGGGGTGGGTCACAGATACGCAGTATTTT.